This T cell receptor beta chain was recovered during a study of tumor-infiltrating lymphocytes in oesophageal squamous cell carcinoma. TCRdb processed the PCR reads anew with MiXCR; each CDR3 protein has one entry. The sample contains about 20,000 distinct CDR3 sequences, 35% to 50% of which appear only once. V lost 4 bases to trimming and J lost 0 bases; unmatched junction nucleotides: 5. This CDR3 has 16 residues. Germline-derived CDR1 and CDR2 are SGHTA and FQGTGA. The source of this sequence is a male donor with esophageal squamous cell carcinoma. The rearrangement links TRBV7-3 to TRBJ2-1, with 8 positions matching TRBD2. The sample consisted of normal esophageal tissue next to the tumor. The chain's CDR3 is CASSSQAGVSYNEQFF. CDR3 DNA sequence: TGTGCCAGCAGCTCCCAAGCGGGAGTCTCCTACAATGAGCAGTTCTTC.